These 8 T cell receptor beta chains share one sample of origin, sequenced in a study of response to subunit inactivated influenza vaccine. TCRdb re-called the RT-PCR reads through MiXCR, storing one row per CDR3 protein. The sample lists some 500,000 distinct CDR3 sequences, 25% seen once, with 1.5% to 2% in the top ten. The sequencing here drew on CD4+ T cells sorted from PBMCs, taken less than 6 days after vaccination. Receptors originate from a man aged 45-65 years who received an inactivated influenza vaccine.

This clonotype has a handful of counts. The genes are TRBV12-3 or TRBV12-4 and TRBJ2-7; either TRBD1 or TRBD2 may fit D (5 bases each). The CDR3 loop spans 15 amino acids. Trimming removed 4 bases at V and 3 bases at J, with 16 bases between. The CDR3, as DNA: TGTGCCAGCAGTTCCTCCGGGACGGATAACTACGAGCAGTACTTC. This gives the protein CASSSSGTDNYEQYF.

The gene calls are TRBV6-5 and TRBJ2-7; 10 nucleotides align to TRBD1. Germline assignment: CDR1 MNHEY and CDR2 SVGAGI. This CDR3 region has 14 residues. V lost 4 bases to trimming and J lost 4 bases; unmatched junction nucleotides: 4. The chain's CDR3 is CASSWTGQGYEQYF. The CDR3 region has the DNA TGTGCCAGCAGTTGGACGGGACAGGGGTACGAGCAGTACTTC.

This clonotype was recorded a few times. The rearrangement joins TRBV7-8 to TRBJ2-7, with D possibly being TRBD1 (6 bases). The germline CDR1 and CDR2 sequences are SGHVS and FQNEAQ. The CDR3 runs to 14 residues. The ends were cut back, 2 bases at V and 4 bases at J, with 12 bases in the middle. CDR3: CASSLQTGPYEQYF. The DNA of the CDR3 is TGTGCCAGCAGCTTACAAACAGGGCCTTACGAGCAGTACTTC.

This clonotype was seen a handful of times. This chain connects TRBV24-1 to TRBJ2-3; TRBD2 matches 8 bases. The CDR3 has 18 residues. CDR1 and CDR2 (germline): KGHDR, SFDVKD. The J segment lost 2 bases and the V segment lost 3 bases, leaving 12 bases of the junction unmatched. CDR3 in amino acids: CATSDHPAGGLPTDTQYF. CDR3 nucleotides: TGTGCCACCAGTGATCACCCCGCGGGGGGACTTCCCACAGATACGCAGTATTTT.

CDR3 residues: CASSQGLAGGGEQYF. The CDR3, as DNA: TGCGCCAGCAGCCAAGGGCTAGCGGGAGGTGGCGAGCAGTACTTC. The V and J genes are TRBV4-3 and TRBJ2-7; 11 bases align to TRBD2. CDR1 is LGHNA and CDR2 is YSLEER in the germline V gene. V trimming: 1 base; J trimming: 6 bases; junction bases outside the gene matches: 5. There are 15 residues in the CDR3.

V is TRBV15 and J is TRBJ2-1; no clear D. This CDR3 has 16 residues. Germline CDR1 LNHNV, CDR2 YYDKDF (reference sequence). V lost 2 bases to trimming and J lost 6 bases, with 17 bases between them. The CDR3 sequence is CATSRPVGMTPNEQFF. In nucleotides, the CDR3 is TGTGCCACCAGCAGACCTGTAGGGATGACCCCCAATGAGCAGTTCTTC.

The V and J genes are TRBV20-1 and TRBJ2-1, with D perhaps assigned TRBD1 or TRBD2 (5 bases each). The CDR3 contains 11 residues. V lost 6 bases and J 5 bases, leaving 8 bases between the germline ends. Germline V CDR1 and CDR2: DFQATT, SNEGSKA (reference sequence). DNA for the CDR3: TGCAGTGCCGGGACCGACAATGAGCAGTTCTTC. Residues: CSAGTDNEQFF.

The V gene is TRBV6-2 or TRBV6-3, the J gene TRBJ1-2; D gene uncertain. Germline lookup yields CDR1 MNHEY and CDR2 SVGEGT. The CDR3 covers 12 residues. The V end lost 5 bases, the J end lost 8 bases, and 12 bases lay between the germline ends. This CDR3 reads CASSTGLVGYTF. CDR3 nucleotide sequence: TGTGCCAGCAGTACCGGACTCGTCGGCTACACCTTC.